This T cell receptor (beta chain) was captured in a study of blood T cell repertoires in COVID-19 (TCRdb year 2020). Regarding the study in general: Samples from collaborators originated in the United States, Italy and Spain and spanned both the acute and convalescent phases of COVID-19. The material from the prospective study consisted of cDNA or gDNA derived from T cells, B-cell-depleted T cells, or PBMCs. Deeply sampled blood TCRbeta repertoires from subjects exposed to, actively infected with, or recovered from COVID-19 were included in the dataset. The repertoires were released in a freely available public database intended as a resource for research on the immune response to SARS-CoV-2. Samples were obtained from the ongoing ImmuneRACE study (first 160 participants) and from about 1,300 subjects provided by 6 global collaborators. Nearly every sample came with metadata listing a de-identified subject ID, COVID-19 status, age in years and sex. Where available, HLA class I and class II types were obtained from metadata supplied by the sample provider rather than from assay-based typing. Overall results and qualifications from the work: Clinical and demographic metadata were provided uncurated, with the amount varying by source and participant.

A note on this clone: What this receptor recognizes is not known. Within one base of it there is no much larger clone, and no base qualities were kept.

The collaborating institutions used their own protocols to collect whole blood in K2EDTA tubes. For TCRbeta analysis, collaborators shipped samples in one of three forms: frozen whole blood, isolated PBMCs, or DNA extracted from either of those sample types. TCRbeta CDR3 regions were amplified from genomic DNA using the immunoSEQ Assay, a bias-controlled multiplex PCR. The authors' pipeline ran thus. Nucleated cell counts per sample were estimated from amplification of reference gene primers within the assay. Sequence reads were collapsed and filtered to measure the absolute abundance of every unique TCRbeta CDR3 rearrangement. For each sample, productive Simpson clonality was calculated as the square root of Simpson's diversity index over productive rearrangements. The clones in this table, taken by TCRdb from immuneACCESS, are in-frame only. Not every clone is retained; where verified, under half of the shortfall comes from an unresolved V gene, and the cause of the rest is unknown. For V, J and clone size, that table is used; D and trimming come from the DNA. The sample has 350,000 to 450,000 clones on record, approximately 81% of them singletons. Roughly 3.9% of the sample rests with the top ten.

Material for sequencing was peripheral blood. The receptor's source is a woman younger than 30 with acute or convalescent COVID-19.

The DNA sequence is given as TGTGCCAGCAGTTTATTCGGGAGCTCCTACGAGCAGTACTTC. It specifies CASSLFGSSYEQYF. The chain is encoded by TRBV27 joined to TRBJ2-7, and possibly TRBD2, on 6 matching bases. V is cut by 1 base and J by 0 bases, and the space between the germline ends is 7 bases. CDR1 and CDR2 are read off the germline V gene (reference sequence) as MNHEY and SMNVEV. Including cysteine and phenylalanine, the CDR3 has 14 amino acids. Only the CDR3 DNA stays, 42 bases, in frame from base 1.